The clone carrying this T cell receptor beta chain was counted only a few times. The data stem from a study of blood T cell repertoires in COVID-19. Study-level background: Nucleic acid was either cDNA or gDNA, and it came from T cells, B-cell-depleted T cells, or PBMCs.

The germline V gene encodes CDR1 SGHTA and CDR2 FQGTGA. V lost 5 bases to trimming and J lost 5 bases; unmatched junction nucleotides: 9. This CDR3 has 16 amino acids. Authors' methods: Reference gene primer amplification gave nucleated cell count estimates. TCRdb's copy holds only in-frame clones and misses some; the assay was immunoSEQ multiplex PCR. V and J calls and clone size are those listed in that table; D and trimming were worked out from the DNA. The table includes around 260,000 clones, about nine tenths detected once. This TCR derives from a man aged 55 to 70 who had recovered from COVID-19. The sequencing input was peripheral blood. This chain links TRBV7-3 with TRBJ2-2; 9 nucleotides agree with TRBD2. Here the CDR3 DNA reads TGTGCCAGCAGCACCTCGACTAGCGGTTCTACCGGGGAGCTGTTTTTT. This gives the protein CASSTSTSGSTGELFF.